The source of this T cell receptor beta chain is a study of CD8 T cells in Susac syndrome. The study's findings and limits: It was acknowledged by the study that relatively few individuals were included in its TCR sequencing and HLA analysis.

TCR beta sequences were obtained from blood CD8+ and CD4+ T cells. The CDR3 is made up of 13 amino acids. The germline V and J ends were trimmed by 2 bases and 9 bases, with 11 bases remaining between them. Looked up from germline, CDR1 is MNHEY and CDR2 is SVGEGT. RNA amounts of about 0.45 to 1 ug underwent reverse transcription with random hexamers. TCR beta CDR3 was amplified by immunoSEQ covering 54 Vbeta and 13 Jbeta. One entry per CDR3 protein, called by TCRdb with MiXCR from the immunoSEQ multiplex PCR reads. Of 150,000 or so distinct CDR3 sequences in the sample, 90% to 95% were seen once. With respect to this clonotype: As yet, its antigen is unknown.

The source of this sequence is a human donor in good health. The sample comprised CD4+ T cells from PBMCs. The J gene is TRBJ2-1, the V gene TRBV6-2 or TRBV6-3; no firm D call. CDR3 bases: TGTGCCAGCAGTTACAATCGCGGCGGTGAGCAGTTCTTC. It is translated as CASSYNRGGEQFF.